Reported below is one T cell receptor beta chain. What it binds is not known. The V segment lost 5 bases and the J segment 2 bases; nucleotides outside the gene matches: 7. Per the germline V gene, CDR1 is SGHNT and CDR2 is YENEEA. The CDR3 runs 16 residues. This sample was taken from a study of Ad26.COV2.S vaccination and SARS-CoV-2 variants. Study-wide background: Ad26.COV2.S, an intramuscular injection, was given once or twice 56 days apart. General study findings and limits: People given the vaccine had a wider spike-specific TCR breadth than placebo recipients did.

The treatment is: 19 received Ad26.COV2.S at low or high dose, single or two shots; about five received placebo; per-sample allocation not given. After the first vaccine or placebo injection, samples were drawn on day 63. In the vaccine, an Ad26 vector expressed the SARS-CoV-2 spike of the Wuhan strain. Sequencing was performed with immunoSEQ multiplex PCR; in TCRdb, only in-frame clones are kept and a portion is missing. The data contain 380,000 or so clones, 83% of them singletons. The sequence derives from a person aged 18-65 years who received the Ad26.COV2.S COVID-19 vaccine or a placebo. The sequencing here drew on peripheral blood, taken in a trial of Ad26.COV2.S vaccine versus placebo. The chain combines TRBV11-3 with TRBJ1-1; 11 nucleotides line up with TRBD1. The CDR3 sequence: CASSIGQGASNTEAFF. The CDR3 bases are TGTGCCAGCAGCATCGGACAGGGGGCGTCTAACACTGAAGCTTTCTTT.